These 24 T cell receptor beta chains were sequenced from one sample in a study of T cells after yellow fever vaccination. MiXCR, run by TCRdb on the 5' RACE reads, gives a single entry per CDR3 protein. The table shows under 200,000 distinct CDR3 sequences, with approximately 10% occurring only once. The sample consisted of CD8+ T cells sorted from PBMCs, taken 15 days after the yellow fever booster vaccination. The receptors stem from a man younger than 30 who received the YFV17D yellow fever vaccine.

This clonotype was counted between two and nine times. The chain recombines TRBV6-2 or TRBV6-3 with TRBJ1-2; D unclear. CDR1 is MNHEY, CDR2 SVGEGT, per germline. V gave up 0 bases and J gave up 4 bases, with 18 bases separating them. The CDR3 totals 17 residues. The CDR3 here is CASSYSMRGINLYGYTF. In nucleotides, the CDR3 is TGTGCCAGCAGTTACTCGATGCGGGGAATAAACCTCTATGGCTACACCTTC.

The V and J genes are TRBV30 and TRBJ2-7, with TRBD2 matching 12 bases. V lost 4 bases, J lost 4 bases, and 2 bases stayed unmatched. Germline CDR1 reads GTSNPN; CDR2 reads SVGIG (reference sequence). This CDR3 has 13 amino acids. This CDR3 reads CAWNLAGGYEQYF. The CDR3 coding sequence is TGTGCCTGGAATCTAGCGGGGGGGTACGAGCAGTACTTC.

This clonotype was detected only a few times. V and J are TRBV5-1 and TRBJ2-1, with 9 bases matching TRBD2. V gave up 0 bases and J gave up 4 bases; unmatched junction bases: 5. This CDR3 has 16 amino acids. In germline, CDR1 is SGHRS, CDR2 YFSETQ. The chain's CDR3 is CASSLEISGGYNEQFF. DNA of the CDR3: TGCGCCAGCAGCTTGGAAATTAGCGGGGGTTACAATGAGCAGTTCTTC.

This clonotype was counted many times. The V and J genes are TRBV3-1 and TRBJ1-1; D is unclear. The CDR3 covers 14 residues. CDR1 and CDR2 from the germline V gene are LGHDT and YNNKEL (reference sequence). The ends were cut back, 3 bases at V and 1 base at J, with 9 bases in the middle. CDR3 residues: CASSHPAWNTEAFF. The CDR3 bases are TGTGCCAGCAGCCACCCCGCATGGAACACTGAAGCTTTCTTT.

This clonotype was observed a few times. This rearrangement joins TRBV6-5 to TRBJ2-2; 8 bases are shared with TRBD1. The V gene end was trimmed by 4 bases and the J gene end by 7 bases; junction bases not matched to a gene: 5. Germline V gene sequence: CDR1 MNHEY, CDR2 SVGAGI. This CDR3 has 14 residues. The CDR3 bases are TGTGCCAGCAGTTTCACCACAGGGGGCGGGGAGCTGTTTTTT. Protein product: CASSFTTGGGELFF.

This clonotype was counted at least ten times. The chain joins TRBV20-1 to TRBJ2-7, with 8 nucleotides matching TRBD1. Germline V lookup: CDR1 DFQATT, CDR2 SNEGSKA (reference sequence). V shed 4 bases, J shed 0 bases, and the junction held 5 bases outside the gene matches. CDR3 length: 14 residues. CDR3 region: CSATDRASSYEQYF. The CDR3 nucleotides read TGCAGTGCTACGGACAGGGCCAGCTCCTACGAGCAGTACTTC.

The rearrangement links TRBV4-3 to TRBJ2-2, with TRBD1 matching 10 bases. Germline CDR1 reads LGHNA; CDR2 reads YSLEER. This CDR3 comprises 16 residues. Germline trimming cut 5 bases from V and 4 bases from J; bases unmatched to any gene: 7. The CDR3 nucleotides read TGCGCCAGCAGCGACAGACAGGGGGCTAGCACCGGGGAGCTGTTTTTT. Protein: CASSDRQGASTGELFF.

This clonotype was counted only a few times. This sequence joins TRBV4-1 and TRBJ1-3; TRBD1 might be the D (5 bases). Trimming removed 1 base from V and 2 bases from J, with 9 bases in between. Germline CDR1 MGHRA, CDR2 YSYEKL. The CDR3 is made up of 15 amino acids. The CDR3 region is CASSQGSRAGNTIYF. CDR3 coding DNA: TGCGCCAGCAGCCAAGGGTCCAGGGCTGGAAACACCATATATTTT.

This sequence joins TRBV15 and TRBJ2-2; tentatively, D is TRBD1 or TRBD2 (5 bases each). V was trimmed by 0 bases and J by 0 bases, leaving 17 bases between them. Germline CDR1 is LNHNV and CDR2 is YYDKDF (reference sequence). The CDR3 consists of 19 residues. CDR3 DNA: TGTGCCACCAGCAGAGATTCCGTGGGGGATTTTACGAACACCGGGGAGCTGTTTTTT. Protein: CATSRDSVGDFTNTGELFF.

The table lists this clonotype with a few counts. This chain joins TRBV29-1 and TRBJ2-2; 7 bases line up with TRBD1. This CDR3 is built from 12 residues. Germline V gene lookup returns CDR1 SQVTM and CDR2 ANQGSEA. With V trimmed by 7 bases and J by 8 bases, 7 bases remained unmatched. DNA for the CDR3: TGCAGCGCCACAGGGGTGAGAGGGGAGCTGTTTTTT. Translation: CSATGVRGELFF.

The J gene is TRBJ1-5, the V gene TRBV7-2; D gene ambiguous. Trimming removed 6 bases at V and 1 base at J, with 19 bases between. Germline lookup yields CDR1 SGHTA and CDR2 FQGNSA. The CDR3 runs 17 residues. The CDR3 DNA reads as TGTGCCAGCAGTCCCGTGCTTGGGAGCGGGAGCAATCAGCCCCAGCATTTT. Translated: CASSPVLGSGSNQPQHF.

The rearrangement uses TRBV27 and TRBJ1-1; perhaps TRBD1 as D (5 bases). CDR1 is MNHEY and CDR2 is SMNVEV in the germline V gene (reference sequence). The CDR3 is 14 residues long. Trimming removed 3 bases from V and 5 bases from J, with 13 bases in between. The CDR3 is CASSFLPGGTEAFF. The CDR3 bases are TGTGCCAGCAGTTTCCTCCCGGGGGGAACTGAAGCTTTCTTT.

The V gene is TRBV27, the J gene TRBJ2-1; D remains ambiguous. Deletions cut 0 bases from V and 3 bases from J, with 3 bases between. The germline V gene has CDR1 MNHEY and CDR2 SMNVEV (reference sequence). This CDR3 has 13 residues. The CDR3 here is CASSLSLYNEQFF. The CDR3, as DNA: TGTGCCAGCAGTTTATCCCTCTACAATGAGCAGTTCTTC.

The chain recombines TRBV4-1 with TRBJ2-2; TRBD1 matches 9 bases. Germline assignment: CDR1 MGHRA and CDR2 YSYEKL. V lost 9 bases and J lost 4; bases outside the gene matches: 6. The CDR3 sequence is 14 residues long. CDR3 DNA: TGCGCCAGTACACAGGGGGCGGGCACCGGGGAGCTGTTTTTT. Amino acids: CASTQGAGTGELFF.

The rearrangement joins TRBV7-9 to TRBJ1-2; 7 bases are shared with TRBD1. The CDR3 is made up of 14 amino acids. The V and J ends lost 5 bases and 0 bases, in that order; junction bases with no gene match: 3. Germline-derived CDR1 and CDR2 are SEHNR and FQNEAQ (reference sequence). CDR3 region: CASSPTGTNYGYTF. CDR3 DNA sequence: TGTGCCAGCAGCCCGACAGGGACTAACTATGGCTACACCTTC.

This chain connects TRBV29-1 to TRBJ2-3; 8 nucleotides match TRBD2. Germline V gene lookup returns CDR1 SQVTM and CDR2 ANQGSEA. The CDR3 has 16 amino acids. Unmatched junction bases numbered 8, after V lost 1 base and J lost 2 bases. CDR3 region: CSVEGGSGDATDTQYF. The CDR3 coding sequence is TGCAGCGTTGAAGGGGGTAGCGGGGATGCCACAGATACGCAGTATTTT.

This clonotype was counted only a few times. The rearrangement uses TRBV7-9 and TRBJ1-4, with D tentatively TRBD1 (5 bases). The CDR3 runs to 16 residues. CDR1 is SEHNR and CDR2 is FQNEAQ in the germline V gene (reference sequence). Trimming cost V 5 bases and J 7 bases, with 20 bases left between them. The CDR3 DNA reads as TGTGCCAGCAGCAGTGGGACCGCTGGAGGTCGTGAAAAACTGTTTTTT. Translation gives CASSSGTAGGREKLFF.

This chain joins TRBV7-9 and TRBJ2-1; D might be TRBD1 or TRBD2, each matching 6 bases. V dropped 2 bases and J dropped 7 bases, with 9 bases sitting between them. CDR1 and CDR2 from the germline V gene are SEHNR and FQNEAQ (reference sequence). This CDR3 has 13 amino acids. Here the CDR3 DNA reads TGTGCCAGCAGCTTATGGAGGGGGAATGAGCAGTTCTTC. Its protein is CASSLWRGNEQFF. The entire variable domain, with the rest obtained from reference TRBV7-9 and TRBJ2-1, is as follows: DTGVSQNPRHKITKRGQNVTFRCDPISEHNRLYWYRQTLGQGPEFLTYFQNEAQLEKSRLLSDRFSAERPKGSFSTLEIQRTEQGDSAMYLCASSLWRGNEQFFGPGTRLTVL.

The gene calls are TRBV9 and TRBJ2-3; D possibly uses TRBD1 or TRBD2 (5 bases each). The V gene lost 3 bases and the J gene lost 2 bases, with 10 bases spanning the gap. Germline CDR1 is SGDLS and CDR2 is YYNGEE. The length of the CDR3 is 14 residues. In nucleotides, the CDR3 is TGTGCCAGCAGCGCCCCGGGGCTCACAGATACGCAGTATTTT. It codes for CASSAPGLTDTQYF.

V usage is TRBV14 and J usage is TRBJ2-2; 8 bases match TRBD1. CDR1 SGHDN and CDR2 FVKESK come from the germline V gene. Unmatched junction bases numbered 6, after V lost 5 bases and J lost 4 bases. The CDR3 length is 15 residues. As DNA, the CDR3 is TGTGCCAGCAGCTTGGACAGGGCTGGCACCGGGGAGCTGTTTTTT. Translating it yields CASSLDRAGTGELFF.

The V gene is TRBV4-1, the J gene TRBJ1-4; no clear D gene. Germline V gene lookup returns CDR1 MGHRA and CDR2 YSYEKL. The CDR3 extends over 13 amino acids. V lost 4 bases to trimming and J lost 8 bases, with 11 bases between them. The CDR3 nucleotides read TGCGCCAGCAGCCCCGTGACCGGGGAAAAACTGTTTTTT. It encodes CASSPVTGEKLFF.

This clonotype was observed at least ten times. CDR3 region: CSVELAGKPYNEQFF. In nucleotides, the CDR3 is TGCAGCGTTGAACTAGCGGGGAAGCCCTACAATGAGCAGTTCTTC. The chain uses TRBV29-1 and TRBJ2-1; 9 bases map to TRBD2. The CDR3 length is 15 residues. Germline V CDR1 and CDR2: SQVTM, ANQGSEA. V was clipped by 2 bases and J by 2 bases; unmatched bases: 4.

This chain uses TRBV5-5 with TRBJ1-3; weak D call: TRBD1 (5 bases). The V end lost 5 bases, the J end lost 0 bases, and 21 bases lay between the germline ends. Germline V lookup: CDR1 SGHKS, CDR2 YYEKEE (reference sequence). There are 18 residues in the CDR3. The CDR3 reads CASSSDIWGLRSGNTIYF. The CDR3 DNA reads TGTGCCAGCAGTTCTGACATTTGGGGACTTCGCTCTGGAAACACCATATATTTT.

This clonotype has a handful of counts. The chain carries TRBV27 and TRBJ1-5, with TRBD1 matching over 11 bases. The CDR3 is made up of 16 amino acids. Germline loops: CDR1 MNHEY, CDR2 SMNVEV (reference sequence). V dropped 1 base and J dropped 6; count of bases not matched to a gene: 5. As DNA, the CDR3 is TGTGCCAGCAGTTTATTGGGACAGGGGGTCGGTCAGCCCCAGCATTTT. It translates to CASSLLGQGVGQPQHF.